This TCR beta chain comes out of a study of blood T cell repertoires in COVID-19 (dated by TCRdb to 2019 to 2021). The study in broad terms: The collaborator samples originated in the United States, Italy and Spain and spanned the acute and convalescent phases of COVID-19. The samples were drawn from two sources: the first 160 participants of the ongoing ImmuneRACE study, and 950 to 1,500 subjects contributed by 6 global collaborators. The dataset comprised deeply sampled blood TCRbeta repertoires from subjects exposed to, actively infected with, or recovered from COVID-19. The prospective study material was composed of cDNA or gDNA derived from T cells, B-cell-depleted T cells, or PBMCs. Nearly every sample came with metadata listing a de-identified subject ID, COVID-19 status, age in years and sex. Where available, HLA class I and class II types were obtained from metadata supplied by the sample provider rather than from assay-based typing. The repertoires were released in a freely available public database intended as a resource for research on the immune response to SARS-CoV-2. Overall study results and their limits: How much clinical and demographic metadata was included differed by source and by participant, and the metadata was provided uncurated.

Measured from the cysteine to the phenylalanine, the CDR3 is 15 residues long. Of the read, only the CDR3 DNA is kept; its 45 bases are in frame from base 1. CDR1 and CDR2, per the germline V gene, are SGHRS and YFSETQ. Between the V and J ends, shortened by 0 bases and 3 bases respectively, the junction contains 10 bases. The immunoSEQ Assay, a bias-controlled multiplex PCR, was used to amplify TCRbeta CDR3 regions from genomic DNA. The paper's processing steps were these. Within the assay, amplification of reference gene primers was used to estimate how many nucleated cells each sample contained. To quantify the absolute abundance of each unique TCRbeta CDR3 rearrangement, sequence reads were collapsed and filtered. For each sample, productive Simpson clonality was calculated as the square root of Simpson's diversity index across productive rearrangements. Not all clones reach the TCRdb copy of this immuneACCESS table, which keeps in-frame sequences only. Checked studies attribute under half of the gap to unresolved V genes and leave the rest unexplained. V and J calls and clone size come straight from that table; D and trimming were deduced from the DNA. This sample lists more than 90,000 clones; approximately 86% were detected once. The leading ten clones occupy roughly 4.5% of the sample.

Collaborating institutions collected whole blood in K2EDTA tubes following their own protocols. Collaborator samples were shipped for TCRbeta analysis as frozen whole blood, isolated PBMCs, or DNA extracted from either sample type. A word on this clone: Its binding antigen is unknown. Within one base of it there is no much larger clone, and no base qualities were kept.

The specimen sequenced was peripheral blood. The sequence joins TRBV5-1 to TRBJ1-3, and the D gene may be TRBD1, 5 bases matching. This TCR was recovered from a man aged 35-49 years with acute or convalescent COVID-19. The DNA is TGCGCCAGCAGCTTGGGGCAGGGTAATGGAAACACCATATATTTT. This is translated as CASSLGQGNGNTIYF.